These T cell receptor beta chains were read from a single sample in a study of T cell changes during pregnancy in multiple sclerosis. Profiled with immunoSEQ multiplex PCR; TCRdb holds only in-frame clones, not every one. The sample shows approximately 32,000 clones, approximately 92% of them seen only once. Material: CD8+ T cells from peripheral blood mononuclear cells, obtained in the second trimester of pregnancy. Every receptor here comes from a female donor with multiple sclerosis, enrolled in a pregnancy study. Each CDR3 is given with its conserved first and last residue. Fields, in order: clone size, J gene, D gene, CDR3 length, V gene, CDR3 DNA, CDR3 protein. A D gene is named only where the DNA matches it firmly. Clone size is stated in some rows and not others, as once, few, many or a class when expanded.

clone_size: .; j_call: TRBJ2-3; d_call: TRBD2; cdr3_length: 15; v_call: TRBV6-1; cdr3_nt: TGTGCCAGCAGCGGGACTAGCGGGGGGGCAGATACGCAGTATTTT; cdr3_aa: CASSGTSGGADTQYF
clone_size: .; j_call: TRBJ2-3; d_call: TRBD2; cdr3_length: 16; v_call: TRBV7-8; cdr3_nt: TGTGCCAGCAGCATTTTAGCGGGAGAAGTCACAGATACGCAGTATTTT; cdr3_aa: CASSILAGEVTDTQYF
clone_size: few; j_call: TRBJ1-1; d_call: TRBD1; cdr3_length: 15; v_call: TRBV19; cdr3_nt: TGTGCCAGTAGTATCGGTACAGGGGTGAACACTGAAGCTTTCTTT; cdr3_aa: CASSIGTGVNTEAFF
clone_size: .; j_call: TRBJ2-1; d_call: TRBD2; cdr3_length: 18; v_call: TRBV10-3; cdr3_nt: TGTGCCATCAGTGAGTCCCCCTCGGGGAGCGGGAACTACAATGAGCAGTTCTTC; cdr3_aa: CAISESPSGSGNYNEQFF
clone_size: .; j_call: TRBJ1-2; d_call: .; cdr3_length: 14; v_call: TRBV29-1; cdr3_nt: TGCAGCGTTGATCAAGGGACTGATTATTATGGCTACACCTTC; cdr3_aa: CSVDQGTDYYGYTF
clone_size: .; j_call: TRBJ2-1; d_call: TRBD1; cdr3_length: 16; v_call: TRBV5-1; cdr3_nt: TGCGCCAGCAGCTTGGCCAGGGCAGGGGGCTACAATGAGCAGTTCTTC; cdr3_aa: CASSLARAGGYNEQFF
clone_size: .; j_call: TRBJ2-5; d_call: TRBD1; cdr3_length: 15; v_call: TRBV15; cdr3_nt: TGTGCCACCAGCGGTGGGACAGAGGCCCAAGAGACCCAGTACTTC; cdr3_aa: CATSGGTEAQETQYF
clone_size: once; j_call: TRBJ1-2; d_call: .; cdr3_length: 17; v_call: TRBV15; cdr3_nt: TGTGCCACCAGCGGGCGACAGGTCCCCTCGACTAACTATGGCTACACCTTC; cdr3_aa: CATSGRQVPSTNYGYTF
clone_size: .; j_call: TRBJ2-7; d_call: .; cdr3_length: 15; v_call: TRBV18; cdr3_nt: TGTGCCAGCTCCCCAGACAGTACCCTCTCCTACGAGCAGTACTTC; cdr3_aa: CASSPDSTLSYEQYF
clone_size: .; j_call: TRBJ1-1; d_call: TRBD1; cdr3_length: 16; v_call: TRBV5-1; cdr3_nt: TGCGCCAGCAGACCTGTCTTGGGACAGTTACACACTGAAGCTTTCTTT; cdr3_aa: CASRPVLGQLHTEAFF
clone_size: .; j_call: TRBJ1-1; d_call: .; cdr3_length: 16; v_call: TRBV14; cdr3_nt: TGTGCCAGCAGCCAAGATTCAGGAGGCGGGAGTACTGAAGCTTTCTTT; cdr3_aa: CASSQDSGGGSTEAFF
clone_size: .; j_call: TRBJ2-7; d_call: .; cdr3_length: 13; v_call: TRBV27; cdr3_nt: TGTGCCAGCAGTTTACGTTCCTACTACGAGCAGTACTTC; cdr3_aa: CASSLRSYYEQYF
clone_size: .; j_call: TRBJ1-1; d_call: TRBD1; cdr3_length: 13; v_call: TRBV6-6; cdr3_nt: TGTGCCAGCAGCTGGACAGGAAACACTGAAGCTTTCTTT; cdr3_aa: CASSWTGNTEAFF
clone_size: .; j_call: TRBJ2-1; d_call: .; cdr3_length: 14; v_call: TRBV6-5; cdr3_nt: TGTGCCAGCAGCCCCGGGGACTCCTACAATGAGCAGTTCTTC; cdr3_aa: CASSPGDSYNEQFF
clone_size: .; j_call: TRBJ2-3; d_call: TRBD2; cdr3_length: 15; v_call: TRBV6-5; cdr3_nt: TGTGCCAGCAGATCAAGCGGGGGGCACACAGATACGCAGTATTTT; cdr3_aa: CASRSSGGHTDTQYF
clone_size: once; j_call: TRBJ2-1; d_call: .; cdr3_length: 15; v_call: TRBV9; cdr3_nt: TGTGCCAGCAGCGTAGCCCGTACTAGGAATAATGAGCAGTTCTTC; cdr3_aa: CASSVARTRNNEQFF
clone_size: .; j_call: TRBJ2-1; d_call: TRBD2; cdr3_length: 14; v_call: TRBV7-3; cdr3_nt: TGTGCCAGCAGCTCCGGGGGGGGCGGCAATGAGCAGTTCTTC; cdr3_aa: CASSSGGGGNEQFF
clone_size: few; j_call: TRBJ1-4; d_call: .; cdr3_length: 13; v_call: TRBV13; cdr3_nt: TGTGCCAGCAGCTTGGGGGAGGATGAAAAACTGTTTTTT; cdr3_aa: CASSLGEDEKLFF
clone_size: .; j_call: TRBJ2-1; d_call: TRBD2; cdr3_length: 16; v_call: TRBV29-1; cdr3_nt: TGCAGCGTCACGGGACTAGCCGAAAGCTCCTACAATGAGCAGTTCTTC; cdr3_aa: CSVTGLAESSYNEQFF
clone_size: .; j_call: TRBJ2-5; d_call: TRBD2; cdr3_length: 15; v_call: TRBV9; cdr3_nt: TGTGCCAGCTCCAAGACGGGGGGGCCGGGAGAGACCCAGTACTTC; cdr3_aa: CASSKTGGPGETQYF
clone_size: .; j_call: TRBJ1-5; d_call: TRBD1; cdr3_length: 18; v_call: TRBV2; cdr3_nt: TGTGCCAGCAGTTTTTCTGGACAGGGGGCGCGGAGCAATCAGCCCCAGCATTTT; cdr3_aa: CASSFSGQGARSNQPQHF
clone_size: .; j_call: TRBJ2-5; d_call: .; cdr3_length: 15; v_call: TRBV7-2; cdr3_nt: TGTGCCAGCAGCTTAGCGGGGGGGCAGGGAGAGACCCAGTACTTC; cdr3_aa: CASSLAGGQGETQYF
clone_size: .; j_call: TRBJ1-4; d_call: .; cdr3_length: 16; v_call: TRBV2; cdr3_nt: TGTGCCAGCAGTCCCGGGGGAATAGGGACTAATGAAAAACTGTTTTTT; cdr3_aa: CASSPGGIGTNEKLFF
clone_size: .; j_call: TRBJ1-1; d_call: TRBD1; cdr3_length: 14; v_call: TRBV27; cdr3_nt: TGTGCCAGCAGTCGACAGGGAGCGGACACTGAAGCTTTCTTT; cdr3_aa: CASSRQGADTEAFF